What follows are 13 T cell receptor beta chains derived from one specimen sequenced in a study of cytomegalovirus exposure and HLA in healthy donors. The PCR made use of 60 Vbeta and 13 Jbeta primers. Assay: immunoSEQ multiplex PCR; the TCRdb copy retains only in-frame clones and omits some. The sample consists of 100,000 to 150,000 clones, 70% to 90% of them appearing once. Sequenced: PBMCs. The source of these receptors is a boy aged 10-17 years in good health and CMV-seronegative.

This clone was detected once. V and J are TRBV18 and TRBJ2-2; no clear D. The CDR3 runs 14 residues. The ends were cut back, 6 bases at V and 2 bases at J, with 10 bases in the middle. The germline V gene has CDR1 KGHSH and CDR2 LQKENI. In DNA, the CDR3 is TGTGCCAGCTCTCTTGACACCAACACCGGGGAGCTGTTTTTT. Its translation: CASSLDTNTGELFF.

This chain links TRBV7-6 with TRBJ1-2; 7 bases map to TRBD1. CDR1 is SGHVS and CDR2 is FNYEAQ in the germline V gene. J gave up 4 bases and V 1 base, and 0 bases lay outside the gene matches. This CDR3 is 13 amino acids long. The CDR3 region has the DNA TGTGCCAGCAGCTTAGACAGGGGCTATGGCTACACCTTC. It translates to CASSLDRGYGYTF.

This clone was detected only once. V and J are TRBV15 and TRBJ2-5; 8 bases map to TRBD1. Trimming cost V 1 base and J 5 bases; bases outside gene matches: 6. The CDR3 has 15 amino acids. Germline lookup yields CDR1 LNHNV and CDR2 YYDKDF (reference sequence). As DNA, the CDR3 is TGTGCCACCAGCAGAGTGACAGGGGCCGGGGAGACCCAGTACTTC. It yields the protein CATSRVTGAGETQYF.

This clone was detected only a few times. This same CDR3 is encoded by further DNA sequences in the sample. The chain employs TRBV2 and TRBJ2-3, with D tentatively TRBD2 (5 bases). V was trimmed by 6 bases and J by 0 bases, leaving 7 bases between them. Germline-derived CDR1 and CDR2 are SNHLY and FYNNEI. The CDR3 covers 13 residues. CDR3: CASRRGSTDTQYF. The CDR3 DNA reads TGTGCCAGCAGGAGAGGGAGCACAGATACGCAGTATTTT.

This chain links TRBV4-1 with TRBJ2-1; 11 bases agree with TRBD2. The CDR3 totals 16 residues. Germline V lookup: CDR1 MGHRA, CDR2 YSYEKL. V lost 0 bases and J lost 8; bases outside the gene matches: 6. Written as DNA, the CDR3 is TGCGCCAGCAGCCAAGAGGGGACTAGCGGTTTAGATGAGCAGTTCTTC. Protein sequence: CASSQEGTSGLDEQFF.

V is TRBV19 and J is TRBJ1-2; 7 bases line up with TRBD1. With V trimmed by 7 bases and J by 4 bases, 3 bases remained unmatched. The germline gives CDR1 LNHDA, CDR2 SQIVND (reference sequence). This CDR3 has 12 residues. CDR3 in DNA: TGTGCCAGTACTCCAGGGGGCTATGGCTACACCTTC. Translating gives CASTPGGYGYTF. The variable domain in full, completed from reference TRBV19 and TRBJ1-2, reads DGGITQSPKYLFRKEGQNVTLSCEQNLNHDAMYWYRQDPGQGLRLIYYSQIVNDFQKGDIAEGYSVSREKKESFPLTVTSAQKNPTAFYLCASTPGGYGYTFGSGTRLTVV.

This clone was observed a handful of times. V is TRBV9 and J is TRBJ2-5; TRBD2 might be the D (7 bases). CDR1 and CDR2 (germline): SGDLS, YYNGEE. Trimming took 3 bases from V and 7 from J, leaving 16 bases between them. This CDR3 is built from 14 residues. The CDR3 protein is CASSGYREGGTQYF. DNA of the CDR3: TGTGCCAGCAGCGGATACAGGGAGGGAGGGACCCAGTACTTC.

This rearrangement joins TRBV9 to TRBJ2-1, with TRBD1 matching over 10 bases. This CDR3 spans 15 amino acids. Germline CDR1 SGDLS, CDR2 YYNGEE. The V segment lost 1 base and the J segment 5 bases; nucleotides outside the gene matches: 3. The CDR3 DNA reads as TGTGCCAGCAGCGTATCCGGGACAGGGGACAATGAGCAGTTCTTC. It codes for CASSVSGTGDNEQFF.

The V call is TRBV4-1, the J call TRBJ2-3; 8 bases fit TRBD2. CDR1 and CDR2 from the germline V gene are MGHRA and YSYEKL. This CDR3 is 16 amino acids long. Trimming took 1 base from V and 3 from J; bases not matched to a gene: 6. CDR3 region: CASSQVGSGSTDTQYF. In DNA, the CDR3 is TGCGCCAGCAGCCAAGTTGGAAGCGGGAGTACAGATACGCAGTATTTT.

V usage is TRBV6-1 and J usage is TRBJ2-7; D is unclear. CDR1 and CDR2 (germline): MNHNS, SASEGT. The CDR3 is 12 amino acids. Trimming removed 6 bases from V and 1 base from J, with 7 bases in between. CDR3 sequence reads: CASRESSYEQYF. The CDR3 nucleotides are TGTGCCAGCAGAGAGAGTTCCTACGAGCAGTACTTC.

This chain links TRBV28 with TRBJ2-3, with 12 bases lining up with TRBD2. This CDR3 contains 16 residues. V lost 5 bases to trimming and J lost 6 bases; unmatched junction nucleotides: 9. CDR1 and CDR2 from the germline V gene are MDHEN and SYDVKM. CDR3 in amino acids: CASSAPGLAGADTQYF. CDR3 DNA: TGTGCCAGCAGTGCACCGGGACTAGCGGGTGCTGATACGCAGTATTTT.

The chain recombines TRBV28 with TRBJ2-5; no clear D. The J call may be incorrect, as the DNA end agrees better with TRBJ2-7. Germline V gives CDR1 MDHEN, CDR2 SYDVKM. This CDR3 region has 13 residues. The CDR3 sequence: CASSFAVSYEQYF. The CDR3 nucleotides read TGTGCCAGCAGTTTTGCGGTGTCCTACGAGCAGTACTTC.

The chain links TRBV5-4 to TRBJ2-2; D remains unclear. The CDR3 has 13 residues. The V end lost 0 bases, the J end lost 6 bases, and 6 bases lay between the germline ends. Germline V gene sequence: CDR1 SGHNT, CDR2 YYREEE (reference sequence). The CDR3 DNA reads as TGTGCCAGCAGCTTGGACTGGTCCGGGGAGCTGTTTTTT. It yields the protein CASSLDWSGELFF.